Each of the 12 T cell receptor beta chains below was sequenced from the same sample in a study of T-cell reconstitution after alpha-beta-depleted transplantation in children. Using unique molecular identifiers, the investigators prepared the TCRbeta library. TCRdb reprocessed the PCR reads with MiXCR, giving one entry per CDR3 protein. The sample records roughly 400,000 distinct CDR3 sequences, approximately 20% being singletons. The sequencing here drew on PBMCs from the stem cell graft donor, taken from the stem cell graft. The receptors shown here come from a human donor who donated a stem cell graft to a child with acute myeloid leukemia.

The chain couples TRBV7-8 to TRBJ2-3, with TRBD2 matching over 13 bases. V trimming: 5 bases; J trimming: 2 bases; junction bases outside the gene matches: 10. The CDR3 contains 18 residues. Germline V gene data show CDR1 as SGHVS and CDR2 as FQNEAQ. The CDR3 DNA follows: TGTGCCAGCAGCCAGAAACTAGCGGGAGGGGGTATCACAGATACGCAGTATTTT. Translation: CASSQKLAGGGITDTQYF.

The V call is TRBV28, the J call TRBJ2-1, with D possibly being TRBD2 (6 bases). Germline loops: CDR1 MDHEN, CDR2 SYDVKM. Trimming cost V 3 bases and J 0 bases, with 12 bases left between them. The CDR3 consists of 16 residues. The CDR3 DNA is TGTGCCAGCAGTTTCCCTAGCGCCAGCTCCTACAATGAGCAGTTCTTC. Residues: CASSFPSASSYNEQFF. The whole variable domain, remainder taken from reference TRBV28 and TRBJ2-1, is DVKVTQSSRYLVKRTGEKVFLECVQDMDHENMFWYRQDPGLGLRLIYFSYDVKMKEKGDIPEGYSVSREKKERFSLILESASTNQTSMYLCASSFPSASSYNEQFFGPGTRLTVL.

The V gene is TRBV5-1, the J gene TRBJ2-7; 14 bases agree with TRBD2. The CDR3 totals 16 residues. Trimming took 4 bases from V and 0 from J; bases not matched to a gene: 3. The germline V gene encodes CDR1 SGHRS and CDR2 YFSETQ. The DNA of the CDR3 is TGCGCCAGCAGCAGAGGGACTAGCGGGAGCTCCTACGAGCAGTACTTC. Translating gives CASSRGTSGSSYEQYF.

In this sample, this clonotype turned up many times. The chain is built from TRBV25-1 and TRBJ2-7; 8 bases agree with TRBD1. Germline trimming cut 4 bases from V and 1 base from J; bases unmatched to any gene: 15. The V gene's germline CDR1 is MGHDK and CDR2 SYGVNS. The CDR3 sequence is 18 residues long. The CDR3 DNA is TGTGCCAGCAGTGGAACCATCACCAGGGGGCGTTGGTCCTACGAGCAGTACTTC. Its protein product is CASSGTITRGRWSYEQYF.

This chain uses TRBV27 with TRBJ2-5, with TRBD2 matching 12 bases. The CDR3 runs to 17 residues. Germline CDR1 is MNHEY and CDR2 is SMNVEV (reference sequence). V lost 6 bases, J lost 4 bases, and 12 bases stayed unmatched. The CDR3: CASSPQELAGGRETQYF. In nucleotides, the CDR3 is TGTGCCAGCAGCCCGCAAGAGCTAGCGGGAGGGCGAGAGACCCAGTACTTC.

This clonotype was recorded a few times. The chain combines TRBV20-1 with TRBJ1-1; D is ambiguous. Germline V gene data show CDR1 as DFQATT and CDR2 as SNEGSKA (reference sequence). V shed 5 bases and J shed 6 bases, with 16 bases lying between them. This CDR3 has 13 amino acids. The CDR3 region has the DNA TGCAGTGCTGATCTTGGGGTCGGGGCTGAAGCTTTCTTT. Translated: CSADLGVGAEAFF.

CDR3 sequence: CASRYLRDRQETQYF. CDR3 sequence (DNA): TGTGCCAGCAGATACCTCCGGGACAGACAAGAGACCCAGTACTTC. The chain uses TRBV28 and TRBJ2-5; 7 bases agree with TRBD1. This CDR3 is 15 amino acids long. CDR1 is MDHEN, CDR2 SYDVKM, per germline. V dropped 6 bases and J dropped 2; count of bases not matched to a gene: 9.

This clonotype was counted a few times. The chain employs TRBV5-5 and TRBJ2-7; D is possibly TRBD1 (6 bases). Germline V gives CDR1 SGHKS, CDR2 YYEKEE (reference sequence). The CDR3 consists of 13 residues. V was trimmed by 4 bases and J by 6 bases, leaving 14 bases between them. The CDR3 nucleotides are TGTGCCAGCAGCCTGGAATTAGGGGGCGAGCAGTACTTC. Its translation is CASSLELGGEQYF.

This clonotype was seen at least ten times. This chain uses TRBV2 with TRBJ2-7, with D unresolved. Trimming took off 5 bases at V and 2 bases at J, with 13 bases between the two ends. The CDR3 runs to 14 residues. From germline, CDR1 is SNHLY and CDR2 FYNNEI. The CDR3 loop reads CASSITFGPYEQYF. The CDR3 coding sequence is TGTGCCAGCAGTATAACGTTTGGGCCCTACGAGCAGTACTTC.

This clonotype has ten or more counts. The chain links TRBV30 to TRBJ2-1; 15 nucleotides align to TRBD2. This CDR3 comprises 15 residues. Germline CDR1 reads GTSNPN; CDR2 reads SVGIG (reference sequence). With V trimmed by 1 base and J by 9 bases, 4 bases remained unmatched. The CDR3 loop reads CAWSGTSGRASEQFF. CDR3 nucleotides: TGTGCCTGGAGTGGGACTAGCGGGAGGGCCAGTGAGCAGTTCTTC.

In its sample, this clonotype was seen many times. The V and J genes are TRBV14 and TRBJ2-7; TRBD2 matches at 9 bases. This CDR3 has 16 residues. V lost 1 base and J lost 4; bases outside the gene matches: 8. Looked up from germline, CDR1 is SGHDN and CDR2 is FVKESK. CDR3: CASSQGSGSGSYEQYF. The CDR3 nucleotides are TGTGCCAGCAGCCAAGGTAGCGGGAGCGGATCGTACGAGCAGTACTTC.

This clonotype showed up just a few times. The chain has TRBV5-8 and TRBJ1-1; D not resolved. There are 11 residues in the CDR3. V lost 0 bases, J lost 7 bases, and 4 bases lay in between. Germline V gives CDR1 SGHTS, CDR2 YDEGEE. Here the CDR3 reads CASSLAYEAFF. The CDR3 DNA sequence: TGTGCCAGCAGCTTGGCCTATGAAGCTTTCTTT.